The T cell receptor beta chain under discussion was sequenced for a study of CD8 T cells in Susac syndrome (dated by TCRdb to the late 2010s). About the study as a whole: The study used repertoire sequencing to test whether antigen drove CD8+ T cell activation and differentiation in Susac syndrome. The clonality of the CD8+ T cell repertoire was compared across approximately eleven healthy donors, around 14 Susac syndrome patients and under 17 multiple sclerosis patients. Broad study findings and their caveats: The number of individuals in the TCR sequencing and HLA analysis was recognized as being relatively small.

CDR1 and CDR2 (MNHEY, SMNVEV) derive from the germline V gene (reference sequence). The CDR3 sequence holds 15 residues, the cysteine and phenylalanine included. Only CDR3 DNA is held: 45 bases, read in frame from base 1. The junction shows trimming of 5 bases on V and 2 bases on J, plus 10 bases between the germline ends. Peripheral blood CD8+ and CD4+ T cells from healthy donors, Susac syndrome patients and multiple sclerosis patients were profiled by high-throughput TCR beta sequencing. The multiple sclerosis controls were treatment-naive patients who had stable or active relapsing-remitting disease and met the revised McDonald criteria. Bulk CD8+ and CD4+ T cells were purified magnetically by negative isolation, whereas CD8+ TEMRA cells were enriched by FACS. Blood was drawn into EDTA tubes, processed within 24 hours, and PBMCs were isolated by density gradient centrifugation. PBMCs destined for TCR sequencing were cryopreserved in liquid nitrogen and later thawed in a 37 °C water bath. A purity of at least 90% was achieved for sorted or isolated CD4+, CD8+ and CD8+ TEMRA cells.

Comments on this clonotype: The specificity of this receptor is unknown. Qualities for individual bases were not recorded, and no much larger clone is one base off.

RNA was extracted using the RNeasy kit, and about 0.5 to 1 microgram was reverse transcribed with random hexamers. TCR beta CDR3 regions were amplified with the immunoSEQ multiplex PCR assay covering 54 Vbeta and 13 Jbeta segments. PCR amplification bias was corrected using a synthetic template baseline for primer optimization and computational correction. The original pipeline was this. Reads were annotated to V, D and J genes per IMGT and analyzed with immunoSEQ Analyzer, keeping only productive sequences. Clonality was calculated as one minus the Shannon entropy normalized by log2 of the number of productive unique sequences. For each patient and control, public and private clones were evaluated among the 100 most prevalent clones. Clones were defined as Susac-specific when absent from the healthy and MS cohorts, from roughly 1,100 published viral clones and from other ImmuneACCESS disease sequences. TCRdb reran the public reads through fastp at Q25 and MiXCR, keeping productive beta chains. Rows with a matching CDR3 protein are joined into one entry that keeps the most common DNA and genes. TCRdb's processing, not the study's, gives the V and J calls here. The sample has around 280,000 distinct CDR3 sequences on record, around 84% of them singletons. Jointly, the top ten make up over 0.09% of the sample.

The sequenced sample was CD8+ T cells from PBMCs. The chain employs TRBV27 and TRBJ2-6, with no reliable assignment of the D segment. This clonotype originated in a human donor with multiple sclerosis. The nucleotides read TGTGCCAGCAGTCCCGCGCTCGCTGGGGCCAACGTCCTGACTTTC. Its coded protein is CASSPALAGANVLTF. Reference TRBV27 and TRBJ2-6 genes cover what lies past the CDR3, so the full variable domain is EAQVTQNPRYLITVTGKKLTVTCSQNMNHEYMSWYRQDPGLGLRQIYYSMNVEVTDKGDVPEGYKVSRKEKRNFPLILESPSPNQTSLYFCASSPALAGANVLTFGAGSRLTVL.